Following are 25 T cell receptor beta chains from one sample sequenced in a study of blood T cell repertoires in COVID-19. Repertoires were generated with immunoSEQ multiplex PCR, while TCRdb's copy carries only in-frame clones and drops some. The repertoire holds around 250,000 clones, with approximately 80% as singletons. Sequenced material: peripheral blood. All receptors derive from a woman aged 18-30 years with acute or convalescent COVID-19.

The chain couples TRBV13 to TRBJ2-7; D is uncertain. Germline CDR1 reads PRHDT; CDR2 reads FYEKMQ (reference sequence). V was clipped by 0 bases and J by 2 bases, with 5 bases between them. This CDR3 region has 13 residues. CDR3 sequence reads: CASSLGTAYEQYF. CDR3 in DNA: TGTGCCAGCAGCTTAGGCACAGCCTACGAGCAGTACTTC.

V gene TRBV4-3 combines with J gene TRBJ2-3, with 10 bases lining up with TRBD2. The CDR3 loop spans 17 amino acids. Looked up from germline, CDR1 is LGHNA and CDR2 is YSLEER. J gave up 6 bases and V 1 base, and 10 bases lay outside the gene matches. CDR3 in DNA: TGCGCCAGCAGCCAAGCAATATCTAGCGGGAGTGTGGATACGCAGTATTTT. This encodes CASSQAISSGSVDTQYF.

The rearrangement links TRBV11-3 to TRBJ2-1; 12 nucleotides align to TRBD2. The CDR3 consists of 15 residues. Trimming at V came to 1 base and at J to 5 bases, leaving 0 bases not matched to a gene. Germline-derived CDR1 and CDR2 are SGHNT and YENEEA. CDR3 in amino acids: CASSLGTSGDNEQFF. The CDR3 coding sequence is TGTGCCAGCAGCTTAGGGACTAGCGGGGACAATGAGCAGTTCTTC.

CDR3 in amino acids: CASSYAGQGADTQYF. CDR3 DNA: TGTGCCAGCAGTTATGCCGGCCAGGGGGCAGATACGCAGTATTTT. J is TRBJ2-3 and V is TRBV6-5, with 7 bases fitting TRBD1. This CDR3 is built from 15 residues. Trimming removed 3 bases from V and 4 bases from J; junction bases left unmatched: 7. Germline lookup yields CDR1 MNHEY and CDR2 SVGAGI.

This clone was seen ten or more times. J is TRBJ2-5 and V is TRBV15; 8 bases line up with TRBD1. Germline CDR1 is LNHNV and CDR2 is YYDKDF (reference sequence). The length of the CDR3 is 15 residues. Trimming at V came to 1 base and at J to 3 bases, leaving 4 bases not matched to a gene. CDR3 protein: CATSRGAGGEETQYF. The CDR3 DNA follows: TGTGCCACCAGCAGAGGGGCAGGGGGCGAAGAGACCCAGTACTTC.

CDR3 nucleotide sequence: TGCAGCGTAATACTATTAGCGGGAGGGCCGTACGAGCAGTACTTC. Translating it yields CSVILLAGGPYEQYF. The rearrangement links TRBV29-1 to TRBJ2-7; TRBD2 matches at 11 bases. The V segment lost 6 bases and the J segment 4 bases; nucleotides outside the gene matches: 11. This CDR3 has 15 amino acids. CDR1 and CDR2 from the germline V gene are SQVTM and ANQGSEA.

The chain uses TRBV25-1 and TRBJ2-7, with a possible D match to TRBD1 (6 bases). The CDR3 contains 13 residues. Between the trimmed V and J ends, which lost 6 bases and 3 bases, there was a span of 12 bases. Germline-derived CDR1 and CDR2 are MGHDK and SYGVNS. The chain's CDR3 is CASSPQGGYEQYF. The CDR3 DNA sequence: TGTGCCAGCAGCCCACAGGGCGGCTACGAGCAGTACTTC.

The J gene is TRBJ1-6, the V gene TRBV5-1; 8 bases align to TRBD1. Germline CDR1 is SGHRS and CDR2 is YFSETQ. This CDR3 has 15 amino acids. V dropped 0 bases and J dropped 5; count of bases not matched to a gene: 1. The CDR3 loop is CASSLGTGNNSPLHF. CDR3 DNA sequence: TGCGCCAGCAGCTTGGGGACAGGGAATAATTCACCCCTCCACTTT.

V and J are TRBV4-3 and TRBJ1-1; tentatively, D is TRBD1 (6 bases). CDR3 length equals 13 residues. From germline, CDR1 is LGHNA and CDR2 YSLEER. The V gene lost 6 bases and the J gene lost 4 bases, with 12 bases spanning the gap. CDR3 loop: CASSRGQPTEAFF. In DNA, the CDR3 is TGCGCCAGCAGTCGAGGACAGCCCACTGAAGCTTTCTTT.

The rearrangement joins TRBV10-2 to TRBJ1-2, with TRBD1 matching over 7 bases. V lost 9 bases to trimming and J lost 2 bases; unmatched junction nucleotides: 3. The CDR3 has 12 residues. The germline gives CDR1 WSHSY, CDR2 SAAADI. CDR3 nucleotides: TGCGCCAGTACAGGGGAGAACTATGGCTACACCTTC. Its translation: CASTGENYGYTF.

Points on this clone: This may arise from a read error, as a much more abundant clone is one base away. The sample contains more than one DNA sequence encoding this CDR3. The chain has TRBV7-2 and TRBJ2-7; 12 nucleotides line up with TRBD2. Trimming removed 5 bases from V and 3 bases from J; junction bases left unmatched: 2. This CDR3 is built from 14 residues. In germline, CDR1 is SGHTA, CDR2 FQGNSA. The CDR3 spells CASSRTSGNYEQYF. CDR3 coding DNA: TGTGCCAGCAGCCGGACTAGCGGGAACTACGAGCAGTACTTC.

This chain uses TRBV4-3 with TRBJ2-4, with D possibly matching TRBD2 (5 bases). The CDR3 extends over 17 amino acids. CDR1 is LGHNA and CDR2 is YSLEER in the germline V gene. V was clipped by 0 bases and J by 0 bases, with 12 bases between them. The DNA for the CDR3 is TGCGCCAGCAGCCAAGAACGGTCTAGCCTAGCCAAAAACATTCAGTACTTC. This sequence encodes CASSQERSSLAKNIQYF.

The chain is built from TRBV19 and TRBJ1-1, with TRBD1 identical over 11 bases. Germline V gene lookup returns CDR1 LNHDA and CDR2 SQIVND (reference sequence). V shed 4 bases, J shed 5 bases, and the junction held 12 bases outside the gene matches. CDR3 size: 17 residues. In DNA, the CDR3 is TGTGCCAGTAGTAGGAGGACAGGGGGCGCGAGGAATACTGAAGCTTTCTTT. This gives the protein CASSRRTGGARNTEAFF.

The CDR3 DNA reads as TGTGCCACCAGTGATTTGCGGACAGGGGGCAGAGGTGCAGATACGCAGTATTTT. Residues: CATSDLRTGGRGADTQYF. The chain carries TRBV24-1 and TRBJ2-3; TRBD1 matches at 11 bases. The V segment lost 0 bases and the J segment 4 bases; nucleotides outside the gene matches: 8. The CDR3 contains 18 residues. Germline V gene data show CDR1 as KGHDR and CDR2 as SFDVKD.

The rearrangement joins TRBV3-1 (or the pseudogene TRBV3-2) to TRBJ2-1; 9 nucleotides match TRBD2. This CDR3 region has 16 residues. V was clipped by 2 bases and J by 10 bases; unmatched bases: 12. CDR1 and CDR2 (germline): LGHDT, YNNKEL (reference sequence). CDR3 bases: TGTGCCAGCAGCCAAACGGGACTAGCTGCTTTGGAGGAGCAGTTCTTC. Translating it yields CASSQTGLAALEEQFF.

This clone was seen only a few times. Other DNA sequences of this sample code for an identical CDR3. The chain uses TRBV25-1 and TRBJ1-1; D might be TRBD1 (5 bases). CDR1 is MGHDK, CDR2 SYGVNS, per germline. The CDR3 is 13 amino acids. The ends were cut back, 2 bases at V and 5 bases at J, with 9 bases in the middle. CDR3 sequence: CASSERGGTEAFF. CDR3 DNA sequence: TGTGCCAGCAGTGAACGGGGGGGTACTGAAGCTTTCTTT.

V gene TRBV7-6 combines with J gene TRBJ2-5; possible D gene TRBD1, 6 bases. Trimming removed 1 base from V and 7 bases from J, with 13 bases in between. The CDR3 runs 14 residues. Germline V gene sequence: CDR1 SGHVS, CDR2 FNYEAQ. CDR3 in DNA: TGTGCCAGCAGCTTAGTCGCAGGGGTGGTGACCCAGTACTTC. Translation: CASSLVAGVVTQYF.

This chain joins TRBV7-2 and TRBJ2-2; D gene unclear. Trimming left V 1 base short and J 1 base short, with 7 bases between. The CDR3 runs to 15 residues. CDR1 and CDR2 (germline): SGHTA, FQGNSA. The CDR3 sequence is CASSLDVRNTGELFF. DNA of the CDR3: TGTGCCAGCAGCTTAGACGTGAGGAACACCGGGGAGCTGTTTTTT.

Details on this clone: This same CDR3 is encoded by further DNA sequences in the sample. This chain joins TRBV30 and TRBJ2-5; possibly TRBD2 for D (6 bases). Germline V gene sequence: CDR1 GTSNPN, CDR2 SVGIG (reference sequence). Trimming stripped 2 bases from V and 5 bases from J, with 12 bases between. The CDR3 is 13 amino acids. The CDR3 loop is CAWSLGGRETQYF. DNA for the CDR3: TGTGCCTGGAGTTTGGGGGGTCGGGAGACCCAGTACTTC. Using reference TRBV30 and TRBJ2-5 for the parts outside the CDR3, the full variable domain is SQTIHQWPATLVQPVGSPLSLECTVEGTSNPNLYWYRQAAGRGLQLLFYSVGIGQISSEVPQNLSASRPQDRQFILSSKKLLLSDSGFYLCAWSLGGRETQYFGPGTRLLVL.

The V call is TRBV28, the J call TRBJ2-7, with 9 bases aligning to TRBD2. The CDR3 contains 14 residues. Germline V gives CDR1 MDHEN, CDR2 SYDVKM. V was pared by 8 bases and J by 3 bases, with 8 bases of the junction left unmatched. The CDR3 region is CASGVSGSLYEQYF. In DNA, the CDR3 is TGTGCCAGCGGTGTTAGCGGGAGTCTCTACGAGCAGTACTTC.

The chain is built from TRBV6-5 and TRBJ2-7, with TRBD2 as a possible D gene (6 bases). V dropped 6 bases and J dropped 4 bases, with 13 bases sitting between them. The CDR3 contains 13 residues. CDR1 is MNHEY and CDR2 is SVGAGI in the germline V gene. CDR3 coding DNA: TGTGCCAGCAGGGAGGGTTTTGCTTACGAGCAGTACTTC. Its protein is CASREGFAYEQYF.

The rearrangement uses TRBV3-1 (or the pseudogene TRBV3-2) and TRBJ1-1, with D maybe TRBD1 (5 bases). Germline CDR1 is LGHDT and CDR2 is YNNKEL (reference sequence). CDR3 size: 16 residues. Trimming removed 1 base from V and 12 bases from J, with 24 bases in between. The CDR3 bases are TGTGCCAGCAGCCAAGGATTGTTTTCGGGGGGACGTCGGTCTTTCTTT. Translating gives CASSQGLFSGGRRSFF.

This clone is medium-sized by share. This chain connects TRBV5-1 to TRBJ1-2; tentative D call: TRBD1 (6 bases). This CDR3 contains 14 residues. V was pared by 0 bases and J by 3 bases, with 9 bases between. CDR1 is SGHRS, CDR2 YFSETQ, per germline. The CDR3 DNA is TGCGCCAGCAGCTTGGAGGGGGAGCACTATGGCTACACCTTC. Translated, it gives CASSLEGEHYGYTF. The full variable domain, in which reference TRBV5-1 and TRBJ1-2 provide the parts outside the CDR3, is KAGVTQTPRYLIKTRGQQVTLSCSPISGHRSVSWYQQTPGQGLQFLFEYFSETQRNKGNFPGRFSGRQFSNSRSEMNVSTLELGDSALYLCASSLEGEHYGYTFGSGTRLTVV.

The sample holds a few counts of this clone. J is TRBJ1-5 and V is TRBV30, with 7 positions matching TRBD1. V was clipped by 7 bases and J by 1 base; unmatched bases: 10. The CDR3 consists of 15 residues. Germline CDR1 GTSNPN, CDR2 SVGIG (reference sequence). The CDR3 spells CALATGTVSNQPQHF. CDR3 DNA: TGTGCCTTAGCAACCGGGACAGTAAGCAATCAGCCCCAGCATTTT.

The chain combines TRBV28 with TRBJ1-4, with D possibly TRBD1 on 6 matching bases. Germline CDR1 is MDHEN and CDR2 is SYDVKM. The V end lost 5 bases, the J end lost 0 bases, and 13 bases lay between the germline ends. The CDR3 runs to 16 residues. The CDR3 is CASSLETGTTNEKLFF. The CDR3, as DNA: TGTGCCAGCAGTCTGGAAACAGGGACAACTAATGAAAAACTGTTTTTT.